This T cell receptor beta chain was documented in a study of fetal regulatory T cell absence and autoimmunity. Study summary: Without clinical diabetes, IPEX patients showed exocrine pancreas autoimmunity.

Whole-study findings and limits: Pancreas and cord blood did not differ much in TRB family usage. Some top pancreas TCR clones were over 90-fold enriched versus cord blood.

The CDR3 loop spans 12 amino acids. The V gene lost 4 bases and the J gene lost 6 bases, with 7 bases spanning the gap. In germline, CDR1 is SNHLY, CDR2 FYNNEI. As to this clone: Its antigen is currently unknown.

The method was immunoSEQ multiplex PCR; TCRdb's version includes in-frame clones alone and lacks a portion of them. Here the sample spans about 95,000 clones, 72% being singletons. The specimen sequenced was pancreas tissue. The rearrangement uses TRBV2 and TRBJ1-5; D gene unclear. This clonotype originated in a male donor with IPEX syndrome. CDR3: CASSVVVQPQHF. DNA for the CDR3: TGTGCCAGCAGTGTAGTCGTTCAGCCCCAGCATTTT.